Below, 25 T cell receptor beta chains from the same sample are listed, as sequenced in a study of blood T cell repertoires in COVID-19. Sequencing was performed with immunoSEQ multiplex PCR; in TCRdb, only in-frame clones are kept and a portion is missing. Of 150,000 to 200,000 clones in the sample, about 86% were seen once. The sequencing sample was made of peripheral blood. Receptor source: a human donor with acute or convalescent COVID-19. The donor label of this sample is uncertain.

This rearrangement joins TRBV14 to TRBJ2-3, with 9 nucleotides matching TRBD2. The CDR3 length is 14 residues. Trimming removed 1 base from V and 12 bases from J; junction bases left unmatched: 8. Germline CDR1 reads SGHDN; CDR2 reads FVKESK. The CDR3 DNA sequence: TGTGCCAGCAGCCAAGTTTTTAGCGGGGGCTCACAGTATTTT. Amino acids: CASSQVFSGGSQYF. Full variable domain (remainder filled in from reference TRBV14 and TRBJ2-3): EAGVTQFPSHSVIEKGQTVTLRCDPISGHDNLYWYRRVMGKEIKFLLHFVKESKQDESGMPNNRFLAERTGGTYSTLKVQPAELEDSGVYFCASSQVFSGGSQYFGPGTRLTVL.

The chain has TRBV5-1 and TRBJ2-5; D not resolved. From germline, CDR1 is SGHRS and CDR2 YFSETQ. This CDR3 has 14 amino acids. The V end lost 1 base, the J end lost 3 bases, and 10 bases lay between the germline ends. CDR3 sequence reads: CASSLSRLKETQYF. CDR3 nucleotides: TGCGCCAGCAGCTTGTCACGTCTAAAAGAGACCCAGTACTTC.

The chain carries TRBV12-3 or TRBV12-4 and TRBJ1-6, with 8 bases that match TRBD1. V lost 5 bases, J lost 12 bases, and 6 bases stayed unmatched. The CDR3 has 13 amino acids. The CDR3: CASSDRGIGPLHF. The DNA for the CDR3 is TGTGCCAGCAGTGACAGGGGAATCGGACCCCTCCACTTT.

This chain connects TRBV6-5 to TRBJ1-2, with D possibly matching TRBD1 (6 bases). V lost 7 bases and J lost 3, with 18 bases in between. This CDR3 comprises 15 residues. CDR1 and CDR2 from the germline V gene are MNHEY and SVGAGI. Here the CDR3 reads CASTHPSGGHYGYTF. CDR3 coding DNA: TGTGCCAGCACCCACCCCTCGGGGGGGCACTATGGCTACACCTTC.

This clone has a handful of counts. This chain uses TRBV25-1 with TRBJ1-6; 7 positions match TRBD1. The CDR3 covers 13 residues. Germline V lookup: CDR1 MGHDK, CDR2 SYGVNS. V shed 4 bases, J shed 8 bases, and the junction held 2 bases outside the gene matches. CDR3 nucleotide sequence: TGTGCCAGCAGTGGGGACAGTTATTCACCCCTCCACTTT. It specifies CASSGDSYSPLHF.

The chain employs TRBV18 and TRBJ2-7; 11 nucleotides match TRBD1. The CDR3 has 14 residues. The germline gives CDR1 KGHSH, CDR2 LQKENI. J lost 4 bases, V lost 4 bases, and 3 bases had no gene match. In nucleotides, the CDR3 is TGTGCCAGCTCACTGGACAGGGGGCTATACGAGCAGTACTTC. Protein product: CASSLDRGLYEQYF.

The genes are TRBV19 and TRBJ1-4; 8 bases are a match to TRBD1. CDR3 length equals 14 residues. The germline V gene has CDR1 LNHDA and CDR2 SQIVND (reference sequence). After removal of 6 bases from V and 5 bases from J, the junction contained 5 bases not matched to a gene. The CDR3 loop reads CASRETGGNEKLFF. CDR3 nucleotide sequence: TGTGCCAGTAGGGAAACAGGGGGGAATGAAAAACTGTTTTTT.

This clone turned up a few times. V usage is TRBV5-1 and J usage is TRBJ1-1, with D maybe TRBD1 (5 bases). CDR3 length: 14 residues. Per germline, CDR1 SGHRS and CDR2 YFSETQ. V was pared by 3 bases and J by 4 bases, with 13 bases between. This CDR3 reads CASSSDPGGTEAFF. The CDR3 DNA reads TGCGCCAGCAGCTCGGACCCGGGGGGCACTGAAGCTTTCTTT.

The J gene is TRBJ2-2, the V gene TRBV11-2; the D gene is possibly TRBD1 (5 bases). This CDR3 has 14 amino acids. V was shortened by 1 base and J by 7 bases, with 10 bases between the two germline ends. Per germline, CDR1 SGHAT and CDR2 FQNNGV. Written as DNA, the CDR3 is TGTGCCAGCAGCTTAGGGACAAGGGGCGGGGAGCTGTTTTTT. Translated: CASSLGTRGGELFF. Variable domain in full (rest from reference TRBV11-2 and TRBJ2-2): EAGVAQSPRYKIIEKRQSVAFWCNPISGHATLYWYQQILGQGPKLLIQFQNNGVVDDSQLPKDRFSAERLKGVDSTLKIQPAKLEDSAVYLCASSLGTRGGELFFGEGSRLTVL.

This chain's CDR3 is CASSLGEDTEAFF. In nucleotides, the CDR3 is TGTGCCAGCAGTTTAGGGGAGGACACTGAAGCTTTCTTT. The chain carries TRBV12-3 or TRBV12-4 and TRBJ1-1; unclear D gene. Trimming took 1 base from V and 3 from J, leaving 6 bases between them. The CDR3 contains 13 residues.

The chain joins TRBV27 to TRBJ2-7, with D tentatively TRBD2 (5 bases). The CDR3 runs to 13 residues. V lost 5 bases to trimming and J lost 5 bases, with 13 bases between them. Germline CDR1 is MNHEY and CDR2 is SMNVEV (reference sequence). Here the CDR3 DNA reads TGTGCCAGCAGTCCCCGGACGGGAAACGAGCAGTACTTC. Translated: CASSPRTGNEQYF.

Comment on this clone: Compared with germline, one end of the junction differs, possibly owing to a read error. The chain has TRBV6-2 or TRBV6-3 and TRBJ1-2; no firm D call. Looked up from germline, CDR1 is MNHEY and CDR2 is SVGEGT. CDR3 length: 12 amino acids. CDR3 residues: CASSYSEVRVVF. The CDR3 nucleotides read TGTGCCAGCAGTTACTCGGAGGTGAGGGTCGTCTTC.

Only a few counts were recorded for this clone. The J gene is TRBJ1-5, the V gene TRBV29-1; TRBD1 matches at 11 bases. This CDR3 contains 15 residues. J gave up 6 bases and V 4 bases, and 8 bases lay outside the gene matches. Germline values: CDR1 SQVTM, CDR2 ANQGSEA. CDR3 in amino acids: CSVGTGGSVGQPQHF. The CDR3 DNA sequence: TGCAGCGTTGGGACAGGGGGCTCGGTGGGTCAGCCCCAGCATTTT.

This rearrangement joins TRBV3-1 (or the pseudogene TRBV3-2) to TRBJ2-5; 12 positions agree with TRBD2. Losses at the gene ends were 6 bases for V and 5 bases for J; bases not matched to a gene: 10. CDR3 length: 16 residues. CDR1 LGHDT and CDR2 YNNKEL come from the germline V gene (reference sequence). The CDR3 DNA is TGTGCCAGCAGGACTAGGACTAGCGGGGATGAGGAGACCCAGTACTTC. Its protein product is CASRTRTSGDEETQYF.

Turning to this clone: The sample contains more than one DNA sequence encoding this CDR3. The chain couples TRBV18 to TRBJ1-5, with a tentative D call TRBD1 (6 bases). This CDR3 spans 14 amino acids. Per germline, CDR1 KGHSH and CDR2 LQKENI. V was cut by 3 bases and J by 3 bases, with 9 bases left in between. The CDR3 coding sequence is TGTGCCAGCTCACCGGGACAAGACAATCAGCCCCAGCATTTT. Translation gives CASSPGQDNQPQHF.

This clone was seen a handful of times. The V and J genes are TRBV2 and TRBJ2-7; TRBD2 agrees at 13 bases. CDR3 length: 15 residues. With 6 bases clipped from V and 3 bases from J, the junction kept 5 bases outside the gene matches. The V gene's germline CDR1 is SNHLY and CDR2 FYNNEI. For the CDR3, the DNA is TGTGCCAGCAGCGCCGGGACTAGCGGGATCTACGAGCAGTACTTC. It translates to CASSAGTSGIYEQYF. The whole variable domain, filled in from reference TRBV2 and TRBJ2-7, reads EPEVTQTPSHQVTQMGQEVILRCVPISNHLYFYWYRQILGQKVEFLVSFYNNEISEKSEIFDDQFSVERPDGSNFTLKIRSTKLEDSAMYFCASSAGTSGIYEQYFGPGTRLTVT.

This chain connects TRBV28 to TRBJ1-5; TRBD1 is a possible D gene (6 bases). The CDR3 is 15 amino acids. CDR1 MDHEN and CDR2 SYDVKM come from the germline V gene. Trimming cost V 7 bases and J 0 bases, with 13 bases left between them. The CDR3 reads CASMHRVNSNQPQHF. The CDR3 DNA is TGTGCCAGCATGCACAGGGTGAATAGCAATCAGCCCCAGCATTTT. Together with reference TRBV28 and TRBJ1-5, the CDR3 gives the full variable domain: DVKVTQSSRYLVKRTGEKVFLECVQDMDHENMFWYRQDPGLGLRLIYFSYDVKMKEKGDIPEGYSVSREKKERFSLILESASTNQTSMYLCASMHRVNSNQPQHFGDGTRLSIL.

The chain is built from TRBV29-1 and TRBJ2-3, with TRBD2 matching 11 bases. The CDR3 sequence is 13 residues long. The V gene's germline CDR1 is SQVTM and CDR2 ANQGSEA. Unmatched junction bases numbered 5, after V lost 8 bases and J lost 4 bases. The CDR3 loop is CSTRTSGPDTQYF. CDR3 coding DNA: TGCAGCACTCGGACTAGCGGGCCAGATACGCAGTATTTT.

This chain connects TRBV7-3 to TRBJ2-3, with 13 bases matching TRBD2. The ends lost 5 bases at V and 3 bases at J; junction bases unmatched: 5. CDR1 is SGHTA and CDR2 is FQGTGA in the germline V gene. The CDR3 is 16 residues long. CDR3 sequence (DNA): TGTGCCAGCAGCCGAGGACTAGCGGGAGTGACAGATACGCAGTATTTT. Translating it yields CASSRGLAGVTDTQYF. Based on the CDR3 plus reference TRBV7-3 and TRBJ2-3, the full variable domain is GAGVSQTPSNKVTEKGKYVELRCDPISGHTALYWYRQSLGQGPEFLIYFQGTGAADDSGLPNDRFFAVRPEGSVSTLKIQRTERGDSAVYLCASSRGLAGVTDTQYFGPGTRLTVL.

The chain recombines TRBV29-1 with TRBJ1-2; 10 nucleotides agree with TRBD1. This CDR3 is 15 amino acids long. Trimming removed 2 bases from V and 2 bases from J; junction bases left unmatched: 5. CDR1 SQVTM and CDR2 ANQGSEA come from the germline V gene. CDR3 loop: CSVEIVTGGNYGYTF. CDR3 nucleotides: TGCAGCGTTGAAATAGTGACAGGGGGCAACTATGGCTACACCTTC.

The J gene is TRBJ2-6, the V gene TRBV19; TRBD2 matches at 14 bases. V was clipped by 4 bases and J by 0 bases; unmatched bases: 8. CDR3 length: 20 residues. CDR1 is LNHDA, CDR2 SQIVND, per germline (reference sequence). The CDR3 nucleotides are TGTGCCAGTAGTAGGGGACTAGCGGGGGCAATCCTCTCTGGGGCCAACGTCCTGACTTTC. Protein sequence: CASSRGLAGAILSGANVLTF.

The chain links TRBV28 to TRBJ2-7; TRBD1 matches 7 bases. After removal of 8 bases from V and 3 bases from J, the junction contained 10 bases not matched to a gene. The CDR3 totals 14 residues. Germline V gene data show CDR1 as MDHEN and CDR2 as SYDVKM. CDR3 protein: CASGSPGTVYEQYF. In DNA form, the CDR3 reads TGTGCCAGCGGCTCCCCCGGGACAGTCTACGAGCAGTACTTC.

The chain links TRBV10-3 to TRBJ2-7; 10 positions agree with TRBD2. The CDR3 spans 15 residues. Per germline, CDR1 ENHRY and CDR2 SYGVKD. The trim removed 2 bases at V and 3 bases at J, leaving 4 bases unmatched. CDR3 sequence (DNA): TGTGCCATCAGTGAGGGGCTAGCGGGAGTCTACGAGCAGTACTTC. Translating it yields CAISEGLAGVYEQYF.

This clone showed up many times. This sequence joins TRBV19 and TRBJ2-2; perhaps TRBD2 as D (7 bases). V was cut by 6 bases and J by 3 bases, with 11 bases left in between. Germline CDR1 is LNHDA and CDR2 is SQIVND (reference sequence). This CDR3 has 14 amino acids. The CDR3 DNA reads as TGTGCCAGTAGGGCGGGGGCGCACACCGGGGAGCTGTTTTTT. It specifies CASRAGAHTGELFF.

The rearrangement links TRBV7-8 to TRBJ2-3; 11 bases match TRBD2. J lost 2 bases, V lost 5 bases, and 15 bases had no gene match. The CDR3 extends over 19 amino acids. The V gene's germline CDR1 is SGHVS and CDR2 FQNEAQ. CDR3 in DNA: TGTGCCAGCAGCCCCGGAACCACTAGCGGGGGTAGTAACACAGATACGCAGTATTTT. Amino acids: CASSPGTTSGGSNTDTQYF. Combining the CDR3 with reference TRBV7-8 and TRBJ2-3 gives the whole variable domain GAGVSQSPRYKVAKRGQDVALRCDPISGHVSLFWYQQALGQGPEFLTYFQNEAQLDKSGLPSDRFFAERPEGSVSTLKIQRTQQEDSAVYLCASSPGTTSGGSNTDTQYFGPGTRLTVL.